These 17 T cell receptor beta chains were all obtained from the same sample, sequenced in a study of shared T cell receptors in the human thymus. Data came from immunoSEQ multiplex PCR; TCRdb stores just in-frame clones and leaves some out. The sample includes hundreds of thousands of clones, roughly 88% of them seen just once. This sample was also put to use in a study of human thymus T cells.

Input material: thymocytes. All receptors come from a boy in the first two years of life with a congenital heart defect.

This clone came up a few times. V usage is TRBV30 and J usage is TRBJ1-5; TRBD1 is a possible D gene (5 bases). V was trimmed by 5 bases and J by 5 bases, leaving 13 bases between them. CDR1 is GTSNPN and CDR2 is SVGIG in the germline V gene (reference sequence). The CDR3 totals 13 residues. The CDR3: CAWGRQGHQPQHF. The CDR3 region has the DNA TGTGCCTGGGGCAGGCAGGGCCATCAGCCCCAGCATTTT. Looking up the rest from reference TRBV30 and TRBJ1-5 gives the full variable domain: SQTIHQWPATLVQPVGSPLSLECTVEGTSNPNLYWYRQAAGRGLQLLFYSVGIGQISSEVPQNLSASRPQDRQFILSSKKLLLSDSGFYLCAWGRQGHQPQHFGDGTRLSIL.

The rearrangement links TRBV27 to TRBJ1-1; weak D call: TRBD1 (5 bases). Germline V CDR1 and CDR2: MNHEY, SMNVEV (reference sequence). Trimming cost V 1 base and J 8 bases, with 8 bases left between them. The CDR3 is 12 amino acids. This chain's CDR3 is CASSLWGGEAFF. In DNA, the CDR3 is TGTGCCAGCAGTTTATGGGGGGGAGAAGCTTTCTTT.

The genes are TRBV18 and TRBJ2-7, with 9 nucleotides matching TRBD2. Per germline, CDR1 KGHSH and CDR2 LQKENI. The CDR3 is 15 amino acids. The V gene end was trimmed by 1 base and the J gene end by 4 bases; junction bases not matched to a gene: 5. The CDR3 DNA is TGTGCCAGCTCACCACTCCCTAGCGGGAAGTACGAGCAGTACTTC. Amino acid sequence: CASSPLPSGKYEQYF.

The chain joins TRBV5-1 to TRBJ2-7; D is unresolved. CDR3 length: 11 amino acids. The germline gives CDR1 SGHRS, CDR2 YFSETQ. V was cut by 3 bases and J by 7 bases, with 8 bases left in between. The CDR3 spells CASSSDREQYF. CDR3 nucleotide sequence: TGCGCCAGCAGCTCTGATCGGGAGCAGTACTTC.

This clone was found once. This chain uses TRBV30 with TRBJ1-3; a weak D match, TRBD1 (6 bases). Germline-derived CDR1 and CDR2 are GTSNPN and SVGIG (reference sequence). V lost 4 bases, J lost 3 bases, and 13 bases lay in between. CDR3 length: 14 residues. The chain's CDR3 is CAWTLGGHGNTIYF. The CDR3 coding sequence is TGTGCCTGGACCCTCGGGGGGCATGGAAACACCATATATTTT.

This clone was recorded once. No conserved phenylalanine or tryptophan ends this CDR3, so it is likely a read error. The DNA is omitted, as the CDR3 cannot be located on it reliably, and the CDR3 follows TCRdb's listing. This sequence joins TRBV6-5 and TRBJ1-3; whether TRBD1, the table's D call, matches the DNA was not checked. Germline V gives CDR1 MNHEY, CDR2 SVGAGI. The CDR3 is 10 residues long, counting both termini. The CDR3: CARTHRGTNP.

V usage is TRBV4-3 and J usage is TRBJ2-3, with 9 bases that match TRBD1. The junction had 6 bases not matched to a gene; V was cut back by 0 bases and J by 2 bases. Germline CDR1 is LGHNA and CDR2 is YSLEER. The CDR3 length is 17 residues. In DNA, the CDR3 is TGCGCCAGCAGCCAAGATGAAGGACAGGGGAACACAGATACGCAGTATTTT. Amino acid sequence: CASSQDEGQGNTDTQYF.

This chain links TRBV28 with TRBJ2-7; the D is unclear. Between the trimmed V and J ends, which lost 6 bases and 2 bases, there was a span of 20 bases. Germline CDR1 MDHEN, CDR2 SYDVKM. The CDR3 consists of 16 residues. The CDR3 region is CASRLLADASTYEQYF. The CDR3 region has the DNA TGTGCCAGCAGGCTACTGGCGGATGCTTCTACCTACGAGCAGTACTTC.

V usage is TRBV5-5 and J usage is TRBJ2-3, with D unclear. CDR3 length equals 14 residues. V was trimmed by 6 bases and J by 1 base, leaving 12 bases between them. Looked up from germline, CDR1 is SGHKS and CDR2 is YYEKEE (reference sequence). The CDR3 loop reads CASIATSGTDTQYF. The DNA of the CDR3 is TGTGCCAGCATAGCCACGAGCGGCACAGATACGCAGTATTTT.

The chain joins TRBV27 to TRBJ2-7, with D perhaps matching TRBD1 (5 bases). Germline V gene sequence: CDR1 MNHEY, CDR2 SMNVEV (reference sequence). The CDR3 runs 16 residues. V was clipped by 2 bases and J by 0 bases, with 14 bases between them. The CDR3 is CASSLGGAAASYEQYF. CDR3 sequence (DNA): TGTGCCAGCAGTTTAGGTGGGGCAGCCGCCTCCTACGAGCAGTACTTC.

This rearrangement joins TRBV6-5 to TRBJ2-2; D ambiguous. The germline CDR1 and CDR2 sequences are MNHEY and SVGAGI. The V gene lost 6 bases and the J gene lost 7 bases, with 18 bases spanning the gap. This CDR3 comprises 15 residues. The CDR3 region has the DNA TGTGCCAGCAGCCAACCCCCCACAGCCTTCGGGGAGCTGTTTTTT. Translation gives CASSQPPTAFGELFF.

DNA of the CDR3: TGTGCCGCGGGGCCCCAGAAGTATTTT. It translates to CAAGPQKYF. The rearrangement uses TRBV15 and TRBJ2-3, with D maybe TRBD2 (6 bases). The length of the CDR3 is 9 residues. V shed 11 bases and J shed 13 bases, with 13 bases lying between them. CDR1 and CDR2 from the germline V gene are LNHNV and YYDKDF (reference sequence).

In its sample, this clone was seen once. The chain combines TRBV4-3 with TRBJ2-7, with unresolved D. Germline CDR1 is LGHNA and CDR2 is YSLEER. Trimming removed 2 bases at V and 4 bases at J, with 6 bases between. This CDR3 is built from 12 residues. CDR3 protein: CASSQSLYEQYF. CDR3 DNA: TGCGCCAGCAGCCAATCCCTTTACGAGCAGTACTTC.

J is TRBJ2-1 and V is TRBV29-1; D is uncertain. Trimming stripped 4 bases from V and 0 bases from J, with 10 bases between. The CDR3 has 14 residues. The germline V gene has CDR1 SQVTM and CDR2 ANQGSEA. The CDR3 DNA reads as TGCAGCGTTGTGGCCCGCAGCTCCTACAATGAGCAGTTCTTC. Its translation is CSVVARSSYNEQFF.

The chain has TRBV2 and TRBJ1-1; possible D gene TRBD1, 5 bases. The CDR3 runs 13 residues. Germline V gene sequence: CDR1 SNHLY, CDR2 FYNNEI. The germline V and J ends were trimmed by 6 bases and 1 base, with 9 bases remaining between them. The CDR3 DNA follows: TGTGCCAGCAGGGACACGGCGAACACTGAAGCTTTCTTT. Its protein product is CASRDTANTEAFF.

V and J are TRBV5-1 and TRBJ2-3; 11 nucleotides agree with TRBD2. The CDR3 consists of 16 residues. Unmatched junction bases numbered 7, after V lost 3 bases and J lost 4 bases. Germline V gene lookup returns CDR1 SGHRS and CDR2 YFSETQ. The CDR3 reads CASSSRLAGRADTQYF. The CDR3 nucleotides are TGCGCCAGCAGCTCGCGACTAGCGGGAAGAGCAGATACGCAGTATTTT. The entire variable domain, with the rest obtained from reference TRBV5-1 and TRBJ2-3, is as follows: KAGVTQTPRYLIKTRGQQVTLSCSPISGHRSVSWYQQTPGQGLQFLFEYFSETQRNKGNFPGRFSGRQFSNSRSEMNVSTLELGDSALYLCASSSRLAGRADTQYFGPGTRLTVL.

This rearrangement joins TRBV5-1 to TRBJ2-6; 7 nucleotides align to TRBD1. The V and J ends lost 0 bases and 3 bases, in that order; junction bases with no gene match: 15. The length of the CDR3 is 20 residues. Germline CDR1 is SGHRS and CDR2 is YFSETQ. The CDR3 DNA reads TGCGCCAGCAGCTTGGGGGGTAGCGTGAACAGGGGTCATGGGGCCAACGTCCTGACTTTC. Its protein is CASSLGGSVNRGHGANVLTF.